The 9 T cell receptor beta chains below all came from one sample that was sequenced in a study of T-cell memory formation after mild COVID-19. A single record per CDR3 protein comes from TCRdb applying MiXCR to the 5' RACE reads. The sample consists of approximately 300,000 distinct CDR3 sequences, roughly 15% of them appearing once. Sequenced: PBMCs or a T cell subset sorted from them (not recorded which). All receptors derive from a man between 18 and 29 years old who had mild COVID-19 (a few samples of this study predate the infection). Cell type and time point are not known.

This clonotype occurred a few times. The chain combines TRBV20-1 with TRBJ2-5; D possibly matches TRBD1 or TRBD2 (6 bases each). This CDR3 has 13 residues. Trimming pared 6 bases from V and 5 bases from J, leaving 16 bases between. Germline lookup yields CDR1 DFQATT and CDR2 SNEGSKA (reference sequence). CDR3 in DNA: TGCAGTGCCGGGCCGGGGGCCTGGGAGACCCAGTACTTC. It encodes CSAGPGAWETQYF.

Here the CDR3 DNA reads TGTGCCAGCAGTTACCTGGGGGGGCGAAGCCAAGAGACCCAGTACTTC. The encoded protein is CASSYLGGRSQETQYF. The genes are TRBV6-6 and TRBJ2-5, with D perhaps TRBD2 (7 bases). The CDR3 loop spans 16 amino acids. The V gene lost 2 bases and the J gene lost 1 base, with 14 bases spanning the gap. CDR1 and CDR2 (germline): MNHNY, SVGAGI (reference sequence).

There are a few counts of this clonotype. In DNA, the CDR3 is TGTGCCAGCTCACCACCGGCGGGGGCATATGTTGGCGCTTTCTTT. This translates into CASSPPAGAYVGAFF. This chain connects TRBV18 to TRBJ1-1, with a possible D match to TRBD1 (6 bases). The CDR3 has 15 residues. The V end was cut by 0 bases, the J end by 11 bases, with 19 bases between. CDR1 KGHSH and CDR2 LQKENI come from the germline V gene.

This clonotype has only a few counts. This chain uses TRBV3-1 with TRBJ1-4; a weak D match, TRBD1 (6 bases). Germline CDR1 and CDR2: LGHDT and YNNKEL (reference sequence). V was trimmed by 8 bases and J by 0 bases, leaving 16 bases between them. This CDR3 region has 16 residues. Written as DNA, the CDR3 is TGTGCCAGCGCGCGGGAAGGGGGTCCAACTAATGAAAAACTGTTTTTT. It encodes CASAREGGPTNEKLFF.

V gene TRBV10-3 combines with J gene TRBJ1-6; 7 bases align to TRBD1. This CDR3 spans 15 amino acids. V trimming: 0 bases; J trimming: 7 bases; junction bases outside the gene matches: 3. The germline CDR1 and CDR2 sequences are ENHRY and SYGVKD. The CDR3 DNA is TGTGCCATCAGTGAGTCGGACAGGTTCAATTCACCCCTCCACTTT. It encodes CAISESDRFNSPLHF.

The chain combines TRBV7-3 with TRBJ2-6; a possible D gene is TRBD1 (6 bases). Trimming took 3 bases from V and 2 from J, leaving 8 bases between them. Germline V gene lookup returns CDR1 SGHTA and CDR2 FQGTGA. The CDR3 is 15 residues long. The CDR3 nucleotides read TGTGCCAGCAGCTTGTCAGGGGCTGGGGCCAACGTCCTGACTTTC. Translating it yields CASSLSGAGANVLTF.

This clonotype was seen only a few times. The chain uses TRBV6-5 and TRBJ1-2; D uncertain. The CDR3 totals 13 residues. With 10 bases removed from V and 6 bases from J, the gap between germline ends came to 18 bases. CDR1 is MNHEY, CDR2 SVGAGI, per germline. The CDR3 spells CATRLGRLDGYTF. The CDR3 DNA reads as TGTGCCACCCGCCTTGGCCGGCTGGATGGCTACACCTTC.

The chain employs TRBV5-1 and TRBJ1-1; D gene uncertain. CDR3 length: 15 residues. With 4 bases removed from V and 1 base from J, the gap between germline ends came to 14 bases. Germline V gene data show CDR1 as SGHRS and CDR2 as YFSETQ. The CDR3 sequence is CASSLIWHPNTEAFF. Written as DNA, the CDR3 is TGCGCCAGCAGCCTGATATGGCACCCGAACACTGAAGCTTTCTTT.

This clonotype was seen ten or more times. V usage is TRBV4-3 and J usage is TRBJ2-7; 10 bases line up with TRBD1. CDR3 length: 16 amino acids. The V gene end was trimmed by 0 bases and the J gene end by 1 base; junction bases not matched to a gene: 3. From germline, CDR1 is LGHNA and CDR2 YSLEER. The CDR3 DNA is TGCGCCAGCAGCCAAGATACGGGACAGGGGTCCTACGAGCAGTACTTC. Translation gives CASSQDTGQGSYEQYF.